This entry is about one TCR beta chain. Profiling relied on immunoSEQ multiplex PCR, and the TCRdb table lists in-frame clones only, not all of them. The data hold about 110,000 clones, with 90% observed a single time. In germline, CDR1 is SGHRS, CDR2 YFSETQ. The CDR3 loop spans 16 amino acids. V dropped 7 bases and J dropped 1; count of bases not matched to a gene: 13. This sample is part of a study of control samples from healthy donors and cancer patients. The chain recombines TRBV5-1 with TRBJ1-1, with 7 bases aligning to TRBD1. The receptor was isolated from a human donor in good health. The donor label of this sample is uncertain. Sequencing was carried out using blood. The CDR3 spells CASRIIPGTENTEAFF. The CDR3, as DNA: TGCGCCAGCCGGATAATACCCGGGACAGAGAACACTGAAGCTTTCTTT. The entire variable domain, with the rest obtained from reference TRBV5-1 and TRBJ1-1, is as follows: KAGVTQTPRYLIKTRGQQVTLSCSPISGHRSVSWYQQTPGQGLQFLFEYFSETQRNKGNFPGRFSGRQFSNSRSEMNVSTLELGDSALYLCASRIIPGTENTEAFFGQGTRLTVV.